The 2 T cell receptor beta chains reported below all come from one sample, sequenced in a study of OX40 agonist ivuxolimab in advanced cancers. Data came from immunoSEQ multiplex PCR; TCRdb stores just in-frame clones and leaves some out. The sample has about 80,000 clones, roughly 91% seen once; the top ten hold roughly 0.35%. The sample consisted of CD4+ or CD8+ T cells sorted from blood, taken in a trial of the OX40 agonist ivuxolimab. The receptors were gathered from an adult with an advanced solid tumor such as melanoma, head and neck, liver or kidney cancer.

The chain carries TRBV28 and TRBJ1-2; 7 bases align to TRBD1. The CDR3 length is 12 residues. V lost 5 bases, J lost 5 bases, and 2 bases stayed unmatched. CDR1 is MDHEN, CDR2 SYDVKM, per germline. The CDR3 loop reads CASSATGYGYTF. The CDR3 DNA sequence: TGTGCCAGCAGTGCGACAGGGTATGGCTACACCTTC.

This clone was counted a few times. This rearrangement joins TRBV14 to TRBJ1-2; D is undetermined. The germline V and J ends were trimmed by 3 bases and 0 bases, with 8 bases remaining between them. Germline V gene sequence: CDR1 SGHDN, CDR2 FVKESK. The CDR3 is 14 residues long. The CDR3 DNA is TGTGCCAGCAGCCACTCCAGAGCTAACTATGGCTACACCTTC. This sequence encodes CASSHSRANYGYTF.